The 11 T cell receptor beta chains below all came from one sample that was sequenced in a study of blood T cell repertoires in COVID-19 (dated by TCRdb to the early 2020s). Library preparation used the immunoSEQ multiplex PCR assay. Here the immuneACCESS table is served through TCRdb, limited to in-frame sequences with V and J called. Missing clones are a known gap in these copies; in checked studies unresolved V genes cover under half, and the rest lacks a known reason. The sample table holds roughly 380,000 clones, of which around 91% were seen once. Jointly, the top ten make up roughly 1.5% of the sample. Material for sequencing was peripheral blood. Receptors originate from a woman between 40 and 50 years old with COVID-19, enrolled during active disease.

V gene TRBV29-1 combines with J gene TRBJ1-1, with D uncertain. The germline V gene has CDR1 SQVTM and CDR2 ANQGSEA. The CDR3 runs to 9 residues. The ends were cut back, 3 bases at V and 12 bases at J, with 8 bases in the middle. In DNA, the CDR3 is TGCAGCGTTGAGCGGGAACCTTTCTTT. This sequence encodes CSVEREPFF.

The J gene is TRBJ2-1, the V gene TRBV7-6; 11 bases fit TRBD2. After removal of 5 bases from V and 3 bases from J, the junction contained 6 bases not matched to a gene. CDR3 length equals 16 residues. Germline V lookup: CDR1 SGHVS, CDR2 FNYEAQ. The CDR3 here is CASSPVGTSGYNEQFF. DNA of the CDR3: TGTGCCAGCAGCCCTGTAGGGACTAGCGGCTACAATGAGCAGTTCTTC.

V and J are TRBV18 and TRBJ1-1, with no clear D. The CDR3 sequence is 13 residues long. CDR1 and CDR2 (germline): KGHSH, LQKENI. With 3 bases removed from V and 6 bases from J, the gap between germline ends came to 11 bases. CDR3: CASSPSSRAEAFF. CDR3 coding DNA: TGTGCCAGCTCACCCAGTAGCCGAGCTGAAGCTTTCTTT.

V and J are TRBV5-1 and TRBJ1-5; D ambiguous. Trimming removed 5 bases at V and 2 bases at J, with 11 bases between. The CDR3 contains 14 residues. Germline V gives CDR1 SGHRS, CDR2 YFSETQ. The DNA for the CDR3 is TGCGCCAGCAGGCCCAACGAGGGCAATCAGCCCCAGCATTTT. Translated, it gives CASRPNEGNQPQHF.

This chain uses TRBV5-4 with TRBJ2-7; maybe TRBD2 (5 bases). CDR1 and CDR2 (germline): SGHNT, YYREEE (reference sequence). The CDR3 length is 15 residues. Trimming took 1 base from V and 4 from J, leaving 15 bases between them. The CDR3 protein is CASSLLGREIYEQYF. The DNA for the CDR3 is TGTGCCAGCAGCTTGCTAGGACGGGAAATTTACGAGCAGTACTTC.

This clone appeared a single time. The gene calls are TRBV27 and TRBJ2-7; the D gene is possibly TRBD1 (6 bases). The V end lost 2 bases, the J end lost 6 bases, and 14 bases lay between the germline ends. Germline CDR1 is MNHEY and CDR2 is SMNVEV (reference sequence). There are 14 residues in the CDR3. The CDR3 protein is CASSLDRKGSEQYF. The CDR3 DNA reads TGTGCCAGCAGTTTAGACAGGAAGGGGAGCGAGCAGTACTTC.

This chain joins TRBV2 and TRBJ2-5, with D possibly matching TRBD2 (5 bases). The germline V gene encodes CDR1 SNHLY and CDR2 FYNNEI. The CDR3 runs 12 residues. Trimming took 8 bases from V and 2 from J, leaving 9 bases between them. CDR3 DNA sequence: TGTGCCAGCGATGGGGAGCAAGAGACCCAGTACTTC. It is translated as CASDGEQETQYF.

The chain carries TRBV6-2 or TRBV6-3 and TRBJ1-5; 9 bases line up with TRBD1. Germline loops: CDR1 MNHEY, CDR2 SVGEGT. The CDR3 totals 17 residues. Trimming cost V 7 bases and J 0 bases; bases outside gene matches: 10. CDR3 sequence (DNA): TGTGCCAGCAACCCGGGACAGGGCTCCTATAGCAATCAGCCCCAGCATTTT. Translation gives CASNPGQGSYSNQPQHF.

A word on this clone: The junction and the germline gene differ at one end; a read error may be behind it. The chain couples TRBV5-6 to TRBJ1-2; 7 bases are shared with TRBD1. CDR3 size: 15 residues. CDR1 SGHDT and CDR2 YYEEEE come from the germline V gene. This CDR3 is CASSMGPGQSSYASF. The CDR3 nucleotides read TGTGCCAGCAGCATGGGACCGGGACAGTCATCTTATGCTTCCTTC.

Only one count was recorded for this clone. The CDR3 loop is CATRYPWTGGIMGTEAFF. Written as DNA, the CDR3 is TGTGCCACACGGTACCCATGGACAGGGGGGATAATGGGGACTGAAGCTTTCTTT. The chain uses TRBV28 and TRBJ1-1, with TRBD1 matching over 10 bases. The ends lost 10 bases at V and 5 bases at J; junction bases unmatched: 22. This CDR3 has 18 amino acids. In germline, CDR1 is MDHEN, CDR2 SYDVKM.

The V and J genes are TRBV19 and TRBJ2-5; D perhaps matches TRBD2 (7 bases). In germline, CDR1 is LNHDA, CDR2 SQIVND (reference sequence). There are 14 residues in the CDR3. The CDR3 DNA sequence: TGTGCAACGGAGGGGGGGAGAGGTCGGGAGACCCAGTACTTC. As protein: CATEGGRGRETQYF.